This TCR beta chain was retrieved from a study of T-cell memory formation after mild COVID-19. Study-wide results and limits: CD4+ contracting clones lay mainly in CM and EM, CD8+ ones in EMRA. The finding that pre-infection memory included some responding clones suggested that cross-reactive memory joined.

About this clonotype itself: Its antigen remains unknown.

TCRalpha and TCRbeta libraries used 5'RACE with constant-segment primers and UMIs. TCRdb used MiXCR to reprocess the 5' RACE reads, holding one entry per CDR3 protein. The sample has under 400,000 distinct CDR3 sequences; roughly 21% are singletons. Germline V gene data show CDR1 as MNHEY and CDR2 as SVGEGT. Trimming removed 6 bases from V and 2 bases from J; junction bases left unmatched: 10. The CDR3 length is 16 residues. This chain connects TRBV6-2 or TRBV6-3 to TRBJ2-7; 10 nucleotides match TRBD1. The sample comprised PBMCs or a T cell subset sorted from them (not recorded which). This TCR was sampled from an adult woman who had mild COVID-19 (a few samples of this study predate the infection). Cell type and time point are not known. CDR3 sequence (DNA): TGTGCCAGCAGGCGGGACAGGGGATGGTTCACCTACGAGCAGTACTTC. Its protein product is CASRRDRGWFTYEQYF.